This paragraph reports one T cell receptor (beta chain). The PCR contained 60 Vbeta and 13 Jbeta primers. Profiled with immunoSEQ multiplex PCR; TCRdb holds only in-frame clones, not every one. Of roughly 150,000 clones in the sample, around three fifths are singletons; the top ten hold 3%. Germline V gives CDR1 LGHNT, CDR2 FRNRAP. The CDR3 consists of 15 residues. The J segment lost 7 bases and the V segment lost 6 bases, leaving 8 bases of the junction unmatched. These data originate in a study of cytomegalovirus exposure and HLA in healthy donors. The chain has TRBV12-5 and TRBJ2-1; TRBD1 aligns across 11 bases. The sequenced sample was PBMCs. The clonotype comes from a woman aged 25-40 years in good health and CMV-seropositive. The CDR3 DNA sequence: TGTGCTAGTGGCCGAGGACAGGGGGCCTGGAATGAGCAGTTCTTC. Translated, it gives CASGRGQGAWNEQFF.